The subject of this entry is one T cell receptor (beta chain). This sample was taken from a study of blood T cell repertoires in COVID-19. Only in-frame clones appear in the TCRdb table, and some are missing; sequencing was by immunoSEQ multiplex PCR. The sample shows a few hundred thousand clones, roughly 90% of them seen only once. Participants were aged about 18 to 100 years from around 25 US areas. This sequence originates from a woman aged 40 to 49 who had recovered from COVID-19. Sequencing used PBMCs or T cells enriched from blood (not recorded which).

CDR3 nucleotides: TGTGCCAGCTCACGCGAGGCGGCATATTCACCCCTCCACTTT. It is translated as CASSREAAYSPLHF. The rearrangement uses TRBV18 and TRBJ1-6, with D uncertain. The CDR3 covers 14 residues. Deletions cut 4 bases from V and 8 bases from J, with 12 bases between. Germline assignment: CDR1 KGHSH and CDR2 LQKENI.